The rows below give T cell receptor beta chains drawn from one sample of a study of T cells in Graves' hyperthyroidism and ophthalmopathy. Using its own MiXCR run on the multiplex PCR reads, TCRdb lists one record per CDR3 protein. Of hundreds of thousands of distinct CDR3 sequences detected, around 16% appear once; the ten largest clones hold around 7.7%. The sequenced sample was blood. These receptors came from a woman younger than 30 with Graves' hyperthyroidism. Both conserved end residues are part of each CDR3. Each record gives: D gene, V gene, J gene, clone size, CDR3 DNA, CDR3 protein. A D gene is named only where the DNA matches it firmly. Not every row has a clone size; where given, it reads once, few, many or a size class.

TRBD2	TRBV7-3	TRBJ2-5	NA	TGTGCCAGCAGCGTAGCTATCCTAGCGGGGGGGCTGGAGACCCAGTACTTC	CASSVAILAGGLETQYF
NA	TRBV7-2	TRBJ1-6	NA	TGTGCCAGCAGCTACAGGACGCGGAATTCACCCCTCCACTTT	CASSYRTRNSPLHF
NA	TRBV12-3/TRBV12-4	TRBJ2-3	many	TGTGCCAGCAGTTTGGTGGGCCACTCCACAGATACGCAGTATTTT	CASSLVGHSTDTQYF
NA	TRBV29-1	TRBJ1-2	many	TGCAGCGTTGAAGCGCCAGCCCGAAGAGGTGGCTACACCTTC	CSVEAPARRGGYTF
TRBD1	TRBV18	TRBJ2-7	many	TGTGCCAGCTCACCCTCTGGGGGACAGGGAGCCTACGAGCAGTACTTC	CASSPSGGQGAYEQYF
TRBD1	TRBV5-1	TRBJ1-2	few	TGCGCCAGCAGCTTCCGGACAGGACGGAACTATGGCTACACCTTC	CASSFRTGRNYGYTF
NA	TRBV4-2	TRBJ2-7	NA	TGTGCCAGCAGCCAGGTAAACCCCTTGGGTTTCTACGAGCAGTACTTC	CASSQVNPLGFYEQYF
NA	TRBV12-3/TRBV12-4	TRBJ2-3	NA	TGTGCCAGCAGTTTAGGGCCTAGCCTCACAGATACGCAGTATTTT	CASSLGPSLTDTQYF
NA	TRBV7-2	TRBJ1-5	once	TGTGCCAGCAACCTACTGAGGGGGAATCAGCCCCAGCATTTT	CASNLLRGNQPQHF
TRBD2	TRBV10-3	TRBJ2-3	many	TGTGCCATCAGTGAGTCGGGGCTAGCGGGAGGAGTGATAGATACGCAGTATTTT	CAISESGLAGGVIDTQYF
NA	TRBV12-3/TRBV12-4	TRBJ1-1	many	TGTGCCAGCAGTCTAGGGAGGCCGTACACTGAAGCTTTCTTT	CASSLGRPYTEAFF
NA	TRBV19	TRBJ1-1	many	TGTGCCAGTAGTATTTTGGGGGATGGGACTGAAGCTTTCTTT	CASSILGDGTEAFF
NA	TRBV7-2	TRBJ2-1	many	TGTGCCAGCAGCTCCCTAGTATTCAATGAGCAGTTCTTC	CASSSLVFNEQFF
NA	TRBV19	TRBJ2-5	many	TGTGCCAGTAACAAGAACGGGGTGGGGCAAGAGACCCAGTACTTC	CASNKNGVGQETQYF
TRBD2	TRBV12-3/TRBV12-4	TRBJ2-3	many	TGTGCCAGCGGAACAGCGGGGACCAGCACAGATACGCAGTATTTT	CASGTAGTSTDTQYF
TRBD2	TRBV6-2/TRBV6-3	TRBJ2-1	many	TGTGCCAGCAGTTACTCGATGTCTAGCGGAGTCTTC	CASSYSMSSGVF
NA	TRBV20-1	TRBJ1-4	few	TGCAGTGCTAGAGGGGGGCCAGCTAATGAAAAACTGTTTTTT	CSARGGPANEKLFF
NA	TRBV4-1	TRBJ2-2	NA	TGCGCCAGCAGCCCAACCTTAACAGGGCCCGGGGAGCTGTTTTTT	CASSPTLTGPGELFF
NA	TRBV7-6	TRBJ1-5	many	TGTGCCAGCAGTCCCAGGGTCAGCAATCAGCCCCAGCATTTT	CASSPRVSNQPQHF
NA	TRBV2	TRBJ1-5	NA	TGTGCCAGCAGCGGGGGAGCCCCGAGCGAGCCCCAGCATTTT	CASSGGAPSEPQHF
TRBD2	TRBV3-1	TRBJ2-1	many	TGTGCCAGCAGCCAAGGCGGGGGGGCGGTTGAGCAGTTCTTC	CASSQGGGAVEQFF
NA	TRBV7-8	TRBJ2-3	many	TGTGCCAGCAGCTCCACGATTCTTCCCCAAGATACGCAGTATTTT	CASSSTILPQDTQYF
NA	TRBV12-3/TRBV12-4	TRBJ2-5	NA	TGTGCCAGCAGCCCCTTTAGGGACCACTTCGGGACCCAGTACTTC	CASSPFRDHFGTQYF
TRBD2	TRBV6-6	TRBJ2-4	many	TGTGCCAGCAGTTACTCGATAGGGACTAGACTAGCCAAAAACATTCAGTACTTC	CASSYSIGTRLAKNIQYF
NA	TRBV29-1	TRBJ2-1	NA	TGCAGCGTTGAGGGACAAAGGTCCTACAATGAGCAGTTCTTC	CSVEGQRSYNEQFF
TRBD1	TRBV28	TRBJ1-4	NA	TGTGCCAGCTCGAACTCCGGACAGGGGTCTGAAAAACTGTTTTTT	CASSNSGQGSEKLFF
NA	TRBV2	TRBJ1-3	many	TGTGCCGGGGAAGGGGAGGGCGACTACTCTGGAAACACCATATATTTT	CAGEGEGDYSGNTIYF
TRBD1	TRBV2	TRBJ2-2	NA	TGTGCCAGCAGCGCGGACAGGGATGTGACCGGGGAGCTGTTTTTT	CASSADRDVTGELFF
NA	TRBV6-1	TRBJ2-2	NA	TGTGCCAGCACTAGGGTTGCCGGGGAGCTGTTTTTT	CASTRVAGELFF
TRBD2	TRBV6-1	TRBJ2-3	few	TGTGCCAGCAGGCGTACCGGGACTAGCGGGGGGGTAACACCCACAGATACGCAGTATTTT	CASRRTGTSGGVTPTDTQYF
TRBD1	TRBV12-3/TRBV12-4	TRBJ1-2	few	TGTGCCAGCCGTCCGACAGGGTACTATGGCTACACCTTC	CASRPTGYYGYTF
TRBD1	TRBV28	TRBJ1-2	many	TGTGCCAGCAGCCGGGACAGGGCTGGCTATGGCTACACCTTC	CASSRDRAGYGYTF
NA	TRBV5-6	TRBJ2-1	NA	TGTGCCAGCAGCTTGTACGACCACTCCTACAATGAGCAGTTCTTC	CASSLYDHSYNEQFF
NA	TRBV7-9	TRBJ1-3	NA	TGTGCCAGCAGAAGGACAGATGGAAACACCATATATTTT	CASRRTDGNTIYF
TRBD1	TRBV2	TRBJ2-4	many	TGTGCCAGCGGAGCACCGGGACAGCCCAAAAACATTCAGTACTTC	CASGAPGQPKNIQYF
NA	TRBV29-1	TRBJ2-1	NA	TGCAGCGTTACGCTCGGGAGCTCCTACAATGAGCAGTTCTTC	CSVTLGSSYNEQFF
NA	TRBV6-1	TRBJ2-1	NA	TGTGCCAGCAGCGTATTAGACTTGGCCGGTGAGCAGTTCTTC	CASSVLDLAGEQFF
NA	TRBV6-9	TRBJ2-7	NA	TGTGCCAGCAGTTACATTCCCAGGGACGAGCAGTACTTC	CASSYIPRDEQYF
NA	TRBV9	TRBJ2-5	NA	TGTGCCAGCAGCCCTCGAGCCGGGAATCAAGAGACCCAGTACTTC	CASSPRAGNQETQYF
NA	TRBV12-3/TRBV12-4	TRBJ2-3	many	TGTGCCAGCACCCCCCCGGGACTTTACACAGATACGCAGTATTTT	CASTPPGLYTDTQYF
NA	TRBV2	TRBJ2-3	many	TGTGCCAGCAGTGAATACGAGGGTTGGATAGATACGCAGTATTTT	CASSEYEGWIDTQYF
TRBD1	TRBV6-1	TRBJ2-3	NA	TGTGCCAGCAGGGACAGGGGGCGGGGAGCAGATACGCAGTATTTT	CASRDRGRGADTQYF
TRBD1	TRBV6-4	TRBJ1-4	many	TGTGCCAGCAGTGCCCCGACAGGGTCAGAAAAACTGTTTTTT	CASSAPTGSEKLFF
NA	TRBV10-3	TRBJ2-1	few	TGTGCCATCAGTGAGTCGGGGGCCGGATACAATGAGCAGTTCTTC	CAISESGAGYNEQFF
TRBD1	TRBV6-1	TRBJ1-6	many	TGTGCCAGCAGTGATCCCACAGGGGGCGCCTATAATTCACCCCTCCACTTT	CASSDPTGGAYNSPLHF
NA	TRBV28	TRBJ2-3	many	TGTGCCAGCAGTTTAGGTGGAGGGGGGGGAGATACGCAGTATTTT	CASSLGGGGGDTQYF
NA	TRBV5-1	TRBJ2-7	once	TGCGCCAGCAGCTTAAGGGAGCGAGCCTACGAGCAGTACTTC	CASSLRERAYEQYF
TRBD1	TRBV18	TRBJ2-7	many	TGTGCCAGCTCACCACCAACAGGGGCCGAGCAGTACTTC	CASSPPTGAEQYF
NA	TRBV18	TRBJ1-2	many	TGTGCCAGCTCACCGATACCAGGAGGCGGCTACACCTTC	CASSPIPGGGYTF
NA	TRBV12-3/TRBV12-4	TRBJ2-7	NA	TGTGCCAGCAGCCAAAGAGTTGGGTACTACGAGCAGTACTTC	CASSQRVGYYEQYF
TRBD1	TRBV6-1	TRBJ1-2	few	TGTGCCAGCAGTGAAGCGACAGGGGCCCTATCGCGAGGCTACACCTTC	CASSEATGALSRGYTF
TRBD1	TRBV7-6	TRBJ2-7	many	TGTGCCAGCAGCTTAGAGGGACAGTCCTACGAGCAGTACTTC	CASSLEGQSYEQYF
NA	TRBV5-6	TRBJ1-1	many	TGTGCCAGCACCGCCATGGGACCCTTGAACACTGAAGCTTTCTTT	CASTAMGPLNTEAFF
NA	TRBV3-1	TRBJ2-7	many	TGTGCCAGCAGCCAAGACTACCCCCTCGGCGAGCAGTACTTC	CASSQDYPLGEQYF
TRBD1	TRBV27	TRBJ2-7	many	TGCGCCAGCAGCTTGGGGACAGGGGCCTACGAGCAGTACTTC	CASSLGTGAYEQYF